One and the same sample provided the 18 T cell receptor beta chains below, sequenced in a study of T cell responses to AZD1222 COVID-19 vaccine. Sequencing used immunoSEQ multiplex PCR; TCRdb keeps in-frame clones, though not all of them. The sample records approximately 100,000 clones, about 89% being singletons. Specimen: peripheral blood, collected 28 days after the second dose of the MenACWY control vaccine. These receptors originate from an adult who received the MenACWY meningococcal vaccine as a control.

This clone turned up a few times. This rearrangement joins TRBV28 to TRBJ1-4; D is undetermined. Germline CDR1 reads MDHEN; CDR2 reads SYDVKM. The CDR3 has 14 amino acids. V was clipped by 10 bases and J by 3 bases, with 15 bases between them. The chain's CDR3 is CATLRAGANEKLFF. The DNA for the CDR3 is TGTGCCACTTTACGGGCTGGGGCTAATGAAAAACTGTTTTTT.

This chain uses TRBV6-5 with TRBJ1-2; D is unresolved. Per the germline V gene, CDR1 is MNHEY and CDR2 is SVGAGI. This CDR3 is built from 15 residues. V gave up 2 bases and J gave up 6 bases, with 16 bases separating them. CDR3 residues: CASSYSPHAINGYTF. In nucleotides, the CDR3 is TGTGCCAGCAGTTACAGTCCTCACGCTATTAATGGCTACACCTTC.

This chain joins TRBV19 and TRBJ2-2; 10 bases line up with TRBD2. V gave up 5 bases and J gave up 4 bases; unmatched junction bases: 10. From germline, CDR1 is LNHDA and CDR2 SQIVND (reference sequence). CDR3 size: 17 residues. The CDR3 region has the DNA TGTGCCAGTAGTCCCTCCGGGCTAGCGGGGGCCACCGGGGAGCTGTTTTTT. It yields the protein CASSPSGLAGATGELFF.

The chain carries TRBV27 and TRBJ2-7, with TRBD2 identical over 10 bases. Germline V gene data show CDR1 as MNHEY and CDR2 as SMNVEV (reference sequence). The CDR3 length is 20 residues. J gave up 2 bases and V 6 bases, and 22 bases lay outside the gene matches. DNA for the CDR3: TGTGCCAGCAGGTTTAGGGTATCAGATTCTCGGACTAGCGGAACCTACGAGCAGTACTTC. The encoded protein is CASRFRVSDSRTSGTYEQYF.

In DNA form, the CDR3 reads TGTGCCAGCAGACCTACCCCGGGACAGGGGACAGATACGCAGTATTTT. Protein sequence: CASRPTPGQGTDTQYF. The V gene is TRBV28, the J gene TRBJ2-3; 10 positions match TRBD1. V gave up 6 bases and J gave up 3 bases; unmatched junction bases: 9. From germline, CDR1 is MDHEN and CDR2 SYDVKM. CDR3 size: 16 residues.

The CDR3 DNA sequence: TGTGCCAGCAGCGACAACAGGGGTGGAAACTATGGCTACACCTTC. Its protein product is CASSDNRGGNYGYTF. V is TRBV28 and J is TRBJ1-2, with 7 bases identical to TRBD1. The germline CDR1 and CDR2 sequences are MDHEN and SYDVKM. V trimming: 6 bases; J trimming: 2 bases; junction bases outside the gene matches: 9. The length of the CDR3 is 15 residues.

The chain carries TRBV7-8 and TRBJ2-3; D assignment may be TRBD1 or TRBD2 (5 bases each). Trimming removed 1 base at V and 3 bases at J, with 11 bases between. Germline values: CDR1 SGHVS, CDR2 FQNEAQ. The CDR3 contains 15 residues. This CDR3 reads CASSLERGITDTQYF. The CDR3 nucleotides read TGTGCCAGCAGCTTAGAGAGGGGAATAACAGATACGCAGTATTTT.

The gene calls are TRBV6-5 and TRBJ2-5, with 10 nucleotides matching TRBD2. The V gene's germline CDR1 is MNHEY and CDR2 SVGAGI. J was trimmed by 4 bases and V by 3 bases; bases with no gene match: 8. CDR3 length equals 16 residues. CDR3 bases: TGTGCCAGCAGTTATTTCTTTGCTAGCGGGGGAGAGACCCAGTACTTC. Its protein product is CASSYFFASGGETQYF.

The rearrangement uses TRBV6-5 and TRBJ1-2; D not certain. The germline gives CDR1 MNHEY, CDR2 SVGAGI. The CDR3 extends over 13 amino acids. V was trimmed by 11 bases and J by 1 base, leaving 14 bases between them. The CDR3: CAEHQEVNYGYTF. CDR3 DNA sequence: TGTGCCGAACATCAGGAGGTTAACTATGGCTACACCTTC.

This clone occurred a few times. The gene calls are TRBV6-5 and TRBJ1-1; TRBD1 is a possible D gene (6 bases). In germline, CDR1 is MNHEY, CDR2 SVGAGI. This CDR3 spans 14 amino acids. V shed 6 bases and J shed 1 base, with 12 bases lying between them. The CDR3 DNA reads TGTGCCAGCAGCCCGGGACATAAGAACACTGAAGCTTTCTTT. Amino acid sequence: CASSPGHKNTEAFF.

The chain couples TRBV10-3 to TRBJ1-1; no clear D. The germline V gene encodes CDR1 ENHRY and CDR2 SYGVKD. This CDR3 is built from 12 residues. Trimming pared 3 bases from V and 3 bases from J, leaving 5 bases between. CDR3 nucleotide sequence: TGTGCCATCAGTGATTTGGACACTGAAGCTTTCTTT. Translation: CAISDLDTEAFF.

J is TRBJ2-7 and V is TRBV27; a possible D gene is TRBD2 (7 bases). Germline V lookup: CDR1 MNHEY, CDR2 SMNVEV (reference sequence). V was pared by 1 base and J by 0 bases, with 13 bases between. The CDR3 runs 16 residues. CDR3 sequence reads: CASSLWGGQSSYEQYF. The DNA of the CDR3 is TGTGCCAGCAGTTTATGGGGGGGACAATCCTCCTACGAGCAGTACTTC.

J is TRBJ1-1 and V is TRBV5-4; perhaps TRBD1 as D (5 bases). This CDR3 comprises 15 residues. Looked up from germline, CDR1 is SGHNT and CDR2 is YYREEE (reference sequence). Deletions cut 5 bases from V and 4 bases from J, with 18 bases between. Here the CDR3 DNA reads TGTGCCAGCAGTTTTGGAGGGGCGGGTCGCACTGAAGCTTTCTTT. Translated: CASSFGGAGRTEAFF.

V gene TRBV2 combines with J gene TRBJ2-7; 8 bases are shared with TRBD1. V dropped 7 bases and J dropped 4; count of bases not matched to a gene: 9. Germline V gives CDR1 SNHLY, CDR2 FYNNEI. There are 14 residues in the CDR3. CDR3: CASNRRTGLYEQYF. The CDR3 DNA sequence: TGTGCCAGCAATCGTAGGACAGGGCTATACGAGCAGTACTTC.

The chain couples TRBV4-1 to TRBJ1-1; D gene ambiguous. Germline CDR1 MGHRA, CDR2 YSYEKL. V lost 0 bases to trimming and J lost 4 bases, with 15 bases between them. This CDR3 is built from 16 residues. DNA of the CDR3: TGCGCCAGCAGCCAAGATAAGGCAAGACGCGGCACTGAAGCTTTCTTT. Translating it yields CASSQDKARRGTEAFF.

V usage is TRBV18 and J usage is TRBJ2-2, with a tentative D call TRBD1 (7 bases). V was trimmed by 5 bases and J by 4 bases, leaving 17 bases between them. The CDR3 contains 16 residues. Germline assignment: CDR1 KGHSH and CDR2 LQKENI. CDR3 sequence: CASSAGPGGSTGELFF. The CDR3 DNA is TGTGCCAGCTCAGCGGGTCCAGGGGGGAGCACCGGGGAGCTGTTTTTT.

This chain joins TRBV25-1 and TRBJ1-4; TRBD1 aligns across 8 bases. V shed 8 bases, J shed 6 bases, and the junction held 8 bases outside the gene matches. Germline V gene lookup returns CDR1 MGHDK and CDR2 SYGVNS. The CDR3 has 14 amino acids. CDR3 DNA sequence: TGTGCCAGCGGCAGGACAGGGATTTATGAAAAACTGTTTTTT. It is translated as CASGRTGIYEKLFF. Full variable domain (rest looked up from reference TRBV25-1 and TRBJ1-4): EADIYQTPRYLVIGTGKKITLECSQTMGHDKMYWYQQDPGMELHLIHYSYGVNSTEKGDLSSESTVSRIRTEHFPLTLESARPSHTSQYLCASGRTGIYEKLFFGSGTQLSVL.

This CDR3 reads CASSPRGPYGYTF. CDR3 DNA sequence: TGTGCCAGCAGCCCTCGGGGCCCATATGGCTACACCTTC. The chain links TRBV11-2 to TRBJ1-2, with a weak D call TRBD1 (5 bases). Trimming cost V 5 bases and J 5 bases, with 12 bases left between them. The CDR3 is 13 residues long. CDR1 and CDR2 from the germline V gene are SGHAT and FQNNGV.